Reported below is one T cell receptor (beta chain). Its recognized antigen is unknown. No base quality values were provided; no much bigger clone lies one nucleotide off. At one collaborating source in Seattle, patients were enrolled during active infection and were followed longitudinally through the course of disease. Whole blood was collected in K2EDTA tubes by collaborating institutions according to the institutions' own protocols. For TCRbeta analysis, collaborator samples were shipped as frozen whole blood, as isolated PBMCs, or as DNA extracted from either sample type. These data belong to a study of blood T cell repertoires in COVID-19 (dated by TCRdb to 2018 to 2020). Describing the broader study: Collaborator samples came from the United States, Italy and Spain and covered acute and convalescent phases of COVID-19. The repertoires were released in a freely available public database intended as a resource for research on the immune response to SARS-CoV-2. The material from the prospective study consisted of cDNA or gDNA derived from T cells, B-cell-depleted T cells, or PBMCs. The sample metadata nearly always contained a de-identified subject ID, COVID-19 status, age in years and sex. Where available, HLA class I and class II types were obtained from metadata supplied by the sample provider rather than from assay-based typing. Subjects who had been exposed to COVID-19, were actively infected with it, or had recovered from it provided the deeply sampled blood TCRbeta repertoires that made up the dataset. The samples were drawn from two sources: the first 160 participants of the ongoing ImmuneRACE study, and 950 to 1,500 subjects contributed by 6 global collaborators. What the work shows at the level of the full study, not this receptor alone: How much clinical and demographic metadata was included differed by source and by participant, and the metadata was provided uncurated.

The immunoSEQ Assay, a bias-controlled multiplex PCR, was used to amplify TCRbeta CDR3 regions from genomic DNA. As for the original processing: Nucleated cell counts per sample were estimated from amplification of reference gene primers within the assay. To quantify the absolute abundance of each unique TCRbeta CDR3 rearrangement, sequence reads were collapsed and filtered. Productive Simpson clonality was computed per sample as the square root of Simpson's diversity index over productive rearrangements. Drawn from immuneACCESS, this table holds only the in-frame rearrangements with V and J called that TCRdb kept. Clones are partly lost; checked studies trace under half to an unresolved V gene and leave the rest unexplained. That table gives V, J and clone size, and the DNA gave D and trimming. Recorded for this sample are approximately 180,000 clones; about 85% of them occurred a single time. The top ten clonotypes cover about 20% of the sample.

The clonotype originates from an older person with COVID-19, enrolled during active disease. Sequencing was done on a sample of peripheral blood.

The DNA sequence follows: TGTGCCAGCAGTTCCTCCCGTGAGCAGTTCTTC. It is translated as CASSSSREQFF. Recombination connected TRBV28 to TRBJ2-1; no D gene can be assigned with confidence. Including cysteine and phenylalanine, the CDR3 has 11 amino acids. The entry retains the CDR3 DNA only, 33 bases that are in frame from base 1. CDR1 is given as MDHEN and CDR2 as SYDVKM, both from the germline V gene. Cut back by 4 bases and 9 bases, the V and J ends lie 7 bases apart.